A single sample is the source of the 5 T cell receptor beta chains below, sequenced in a study of T-cell memory formation after mild COVID-19. Via MiXCR, TCRdb re-called the 5' RACE reads, giving one row per CDR3 protein. This sample has 200,000 to 250,000 distinct CDR3 sequences, with less than 20% found just once. Material for sequencing was PBMCs or a T cell subset sorted from them (not recorded which). These receptors all stem from a man aged 18 to 29 who had mild COVID-19 (a few samples of this study predate the infection). Cell type and time point are not known.

The V and J genes are TRBV29-1 and TRBJ2-1; 9 positions match TRBD1. Trimming removed 7 bases from V and 5 bases from J; junction bases left unmatched: 6. CDR1 and CDR2 from the germline V gene are SQVTM and ANQGSEA. The CDR3 runs 13 residues. CDR3 loop: CSGRDRVDNEQFF. For the CDR3, the DNA is TGCAGCGGCCGGGACAGGGTAGACAATGAGCAGTTCTTC.

This clonotype was recorded many times. V is TRBV11-3 and J is TRBJ2-7; weak D call: TRBD2 (5 bases). V was shortened by 1 base and J by 8 bases, with 9 bases between the two germline ends. The CDR3 contains 12 residues. Germline CDR1 SGHNT, CDR2 YENEEA. CDR3 protein: CASSLGPGKQYF. The DNA of the CDR3 is TGTGCCAGCAGCTTAGGTCCGGGAAAGCAGTACTTC.

The chain couples TRBV18 to TRBJ2-3, with D possibly TRBD1 on 6 matching bases. Germline CDR1 is KGHSH and CDR2 is LQKENI. V was trimmed by 3 bases and J by 2 bases, leaving 9 bases between them. The CDR3 extends over 14 amino acids. CDR3 sequence: CASSPAGDTDTQYF. The CDR3 coding sequence is TGTGCCAGCTCACCCGCAGGGGACACAGATACGCAGTATTTT.

This clonotype was seen ten or more times. The chain joins TRBV5-1 to TRBJ1-1; D is ambiguous. Trimming removed 0 bases at V and 1 base at J, with 4 bases between. This CDR3 is 13 amino acids long. CDR1 is SGHRS and CDR2 is YFSETQ in the germline V gene. Here the CDR3 reads CASSLGENTEAFF. The CDR3 DNA is TGCGCCAGCAGCTTGGGTGAGAACACTGAAGCTTTCTTT.

This clonotype was seen a handful of times. The chain uses TRBV5-1 and TRBJ1-4, with TRBD1 matching over 9 bases. The CDR3 loop spans 15 amino acids. CDR1 SGHRS and CDR2 YFSETQ come from the germline V gene. Germline trimming cut 3 bases from V and 4 bases from J; bases unmatched to any gene: 4. This CDR3 reads CASSSRGQGNEKLFF. As DNA, the CDR3 is TGCGCCAGCAGCTCGAGGGGACAGGGTAATGAAAAACTGTTTTTT. Full variable domain (outside the CDR3, taken from reference TRBV5-1 and TRBJ1-4): KAGVTQTPRYLIKTRGQQVTLSCSPISGHRSVSWYQQTPGQGLQFLFEYFSETQRNKGNFPGRFSGRQFSNSRSEMNVSTLELGDSALYLCASSSRGQGNEKLFFGSGTQLSVL.